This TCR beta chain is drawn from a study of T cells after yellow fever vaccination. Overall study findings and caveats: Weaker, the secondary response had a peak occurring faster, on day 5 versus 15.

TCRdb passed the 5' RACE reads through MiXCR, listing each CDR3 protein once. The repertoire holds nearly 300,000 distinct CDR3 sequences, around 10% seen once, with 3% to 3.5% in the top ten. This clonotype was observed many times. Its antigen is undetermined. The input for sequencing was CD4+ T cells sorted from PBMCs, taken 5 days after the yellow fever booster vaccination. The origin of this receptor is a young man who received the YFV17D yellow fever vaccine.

CDR3 sequence reads: CASSYSDPGQSSYEQYF. The DNA of the CDR3 is TGTGCCAGCAGTTACTCAGATCCGGGCCAAAGCTCCTACGAGCAGTACTTC. The chain links TRBV6-5 to TRBJ2-7; no firm D call. The V and J ends lost 0 bases and 0 bases respectively, with 15 bases between them. This CDR3 has 17 residues. From germline, CDR1 is MNHEY and CDR2 SVGAGI.